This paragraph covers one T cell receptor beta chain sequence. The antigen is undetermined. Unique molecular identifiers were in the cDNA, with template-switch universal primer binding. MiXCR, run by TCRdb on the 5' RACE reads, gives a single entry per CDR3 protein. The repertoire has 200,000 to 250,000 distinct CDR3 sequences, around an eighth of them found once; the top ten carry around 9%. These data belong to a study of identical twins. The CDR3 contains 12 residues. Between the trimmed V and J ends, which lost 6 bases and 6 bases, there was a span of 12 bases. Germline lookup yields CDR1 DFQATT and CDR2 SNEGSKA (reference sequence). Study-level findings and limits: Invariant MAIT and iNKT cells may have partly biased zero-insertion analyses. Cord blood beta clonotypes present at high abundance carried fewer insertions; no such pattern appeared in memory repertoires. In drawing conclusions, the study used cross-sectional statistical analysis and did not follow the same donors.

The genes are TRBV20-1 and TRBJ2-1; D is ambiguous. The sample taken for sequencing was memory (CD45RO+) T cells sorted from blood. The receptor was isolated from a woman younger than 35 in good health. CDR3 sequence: CSANQAPNEQFF. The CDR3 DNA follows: TGCAGTGCGAACCAGGCCCCCAATGAGCAGTTCTTC.